This T cell receptor (beta chain) appears in the sequencing data of a study of blood T cell repertoires in COVID-19. Looking at the study overall: Both acute and convalescent COVID-19 samples were obtained from the United States, Italy and Spain. Sample material is recorded as cDNA or gDNA derived from T cells, B-cell-depleted T cells, or PBMCs.

This clone was detected once. The CDR3 length is 13 residues. Per germline, CDR1 MNHEY and CDR2 SVGAGI. Trimming stripped 4 bases from V and 6 bases from J, with 13 bases between. As handled by the study authors: From reference gene primer amplification, estimates of nucleated cell counts were derived. Method: immunoSEQ multiplex PCR; TCRdb's copy keeps in-frame clones and lacks some. For V, J and clone size, that table is used; D and trimming come from the DNA. The data show about 320,000 clones, roughly 86% seen once. Patients of the Seattle cohort, enrolled during active infection, were followed longitudinally.

This chain uses TRBV6-5 with TRBJ2-7; unclear D gene. The specimen sequenced was peripheral blood. This TCR was recovered from a woman between 25 and 40 years old with COVID-19, enrolled during active disease. The CDR3 nucleotides read TGTGCCAGCAGTTTTGGCCCATACCTCGAGCAGTACTTC. It encodes CASSFGPYLEQYF.